This TCR beta chain stems from a study of human T cells and chemical hapten exposure. About the study: DPC 0.01% went on the upper back by patch test, with reading at 6 days.

From germline, CDR1 is SGDLS and CDR2 YYNGEE. The length of the CDR3 is 17 residues. V dropped 0 bases and J dropped 0 bases, with 13 bases sitting between them. The time point denotes: patch test 2, 6 weeks after DPC sensitization. Treatment specified: therapeutic diphenylcyclopropenone sensitization with weekly scalp DPC. Blood draws preceded each patch test application. TCRdb independently ran MiXCR on the RACE reads; one entry per CDR3 protein. The sample lists 84,000 or so distinct CDR3 sequences; 10% were seen once. The source was whole blood, collected in connection with sensitization to the hapten diphenylcyclopropenone (DPC). The V and J genes are TRBV9 and TRBJ2-4, with D hard to call. This clonotype was obtained from a woman younger than 45 with alopecia areata. Some clones in this sample may be carry-over from other donors' samples. The CDR3 sequence: CASSVGHSHQAKNIQYF. DNA for the CDR3: TGTGCCAGCAGCGTAGGACACTCCCACCAAGCCAAAAACATTCAGTACTTC.